The clone carrying this T cell receptor (beta chain) was counted a few times. Per the authors' pipeline: How many nucleated cells were present was estimated from reference gene primer amplification. Assay: immunoSEQ multiplex PCR; the TCRdb copy retains only in-frame clones and omits some. V, J and clone size reflect that table, while D and trimming were determined from the DNA. The data show roughly 73,000 clones, with approximately 86% seen just once and almost 4% held by the top ten. This sample is drawn from a study of blood T cell repertoires in COVID-19. Study in general: Acute and convalescent COVID-19 samples came from the United States, Italy and Spain. The cDNA or gDNA used as material had been derived from T cells, B-cell-depleted T cells, or PBMCs.

With V trimmed by 2 bases and J by 6 bases, 2 bases remained unmatched. The CDR3 sequence is 15 residues long. Looked up from germline, CDR1 is LNHDA and CDR2 is SQIVND (reference sequence). Sequences were obtained from peripheral blood. The rearrangement uses TRBV19 and TRBJ2-7, with TRBD2 matching 15 bases. This receptor was taken from a man in his 70s with active COVID-19. The CDR3 sequence is CASSIRTSGRAEQYF. The CDR3 nucleotides are TGTGCCAGTAGTATACGGACTAGCGGGAGGGCCGAGCAGTACTTC. The full variable domain, completed using reference TRBV19 and TRBJ2-7, is DGGITQSPKYLFRKEGQNVTLSCEQNLNHDAMYWYRQDPGQGLRLIYYSQIVNDFQKGDIAEGYSVSREKKESFPLTVTSAQKNPTAFYLCASSIRTSGRAEQYFGPGTRLTVT.